Listed below are T cell receptor beta chains from one sample, sequenced in a study of T cell responses to AZD1222 COVID-19 vaccine. Profiling relied on immunoSEQ multiplex PCR, and the TCRdb table lists in-frame clones only, not all of them. The sample records fewer than 150,000 clones, nearly 90% being singletons. The material sequenced was peripheral blood, taken 28 days after the second AZD1222 dose. These receptors came from an adult who received the AZD1222 COVID-19 vaccine. Both conserved end residues are part of each CDR3. D genes are given only for firm matches. Expanded clones are given a class, and other clones once, few, many or no size at all.

abundance: NA
d_gene: NA
v_gene: TRBV3-1/TRBV3-2
j_gene: TRBJ1-3
CDR3nt: TGTGCCAGCAGCCAAGGGAGGGAGGACACCATATATTTT
CDR3aa: CASSQGREDTIYF

abundance: NA
d_gene: NA
v_gene: TRBV2
j_gene: TRBJ1-6
CDR3nt: TGTGCCAGCAGTGATGGGGTTTTCTCACCCCTCCACTTT
CDR3aa: CASSDGVFSPLHF

abundance: NA
d_gene: TRBD1
v_gene: TRBV9
j_gene: TRBJ1-2
CDR3nt: TGTGCCAGCAGCACCAACAGGGGGCCTCTAGCTGATCTTGGGGGCTACACCTTC
CDR3aa: CASSTNRGPLADLGGYTF

abundance: NA
d_gene: TRBD2
v_gene: TRBV27
j_gene: TRBJ2-3
CDR3nt: TGTGCCAGCAGTTCCCGAGGTAGCGGGATCACAGATACGCAGTATTTT
CDR3aa: CASSSRGSGITDTQYF

abundance: NA
d_gene: NA
v_gene: TRBV3-1/TRBV3-2
j_gene: TRBJ2-6
CDR3nt: TGTGCCAGCAGCCGTTCGGCCAACGTCCTGACTTTC
CDR3aa: CASSRSANVLTF

abundance: NA
d_gene: TRBD1
v_gene: TRBV2
j_gene: TRBJ1-1
CDR3nt: TGTGCCAGCAGGGACAGGGAGTTTAACACTGAAGCTTTCTTT
CDR3aa: CASRDREFNTEAFF

abundance: NA
d_gene: NA
v_gene: TRBV6-5
j_gene: TRBJ1-3
CDR3nt: TGTGCCAGCAGTTACGAGGCCAACTCTGGAAACACCATATATTTT
CDR3aa: CASSYEANSGNTIYF

abundance: NA
d_gene: NA
v_gene: TRBV5-5
j_gene: TRBJ2-3
CDR3nt: TGTGCCAGCAGCTTGGCCGCCGGACTGTACACAGATACGCAGTATTTT
CDR3aa: CASSLAAGLYTDTQYF

abundance: NA
d_gene: NA
v_gene: TRBV6-2/TRBV6-3
j_gene: TRBJ1-4
CDR3nt: TGTGCCAGCAGTACCAGGGACGACGGGCCAATTGCAACTAATGAAAAACTGTTTTTT
CDR3aa: CASSTRDDGPIATNEKLFF

abundance: NA
d_gene: TRBD1
v_gene: TRBV6-5
j_gene: TRBJ1-2
CDR3nt: TGTGCCAGCAGTTTCATACAGGGGGCTGACTATGGCTACACCTTC
CDR3aa: CASSFIQGADYGYTF

abundance: NA
d_gene: NA
v_gene: TRBV2
j_gene: TRBJ1-3
CDR3nt: TGTGCCAGCAGTCGGCAGGGGCGAAACACCATATATTTT
CDR3aa: CASSRQGRNTIYF

abundance: NA
d_gene: NA
v_gene: TRBV2
j_gene: TRBJ1-5
CDR3nt: NA
CDR3aa: CASSFGAGNQPQHF

abundance: NA
d_gene: TRBD1
v_gene: TRBV18
j_gene: TRBJ2-7
CDR3nt: TGTGCCAGCTCCATGGGACAGGGGCTCGGCGAGCAGTACTTC
CDR3aa: CASSMGQGLGEQYF

abundance: NA
d_gene: NA
v_gene: TRBV19
j_gene: TRBJ2-3
CDR3nt: TGTGCCAGTAGTATCAGGCCGATTCCTAGCACAGATACGCAGTATTTT
CDR3aa: CASSIRPIPSTDTQYF

abundance: NA
d_gene: TRBD1
v_gene: TRBV27
j_gene: TRBJ2-1
CDR3nt: TGTGCCAGCAGTTTATATTTAGGACAGGGCAATGAGCAGTTCTTC
CDR3aa: CASSLYLGQGNEQFF

abundance: NA
d_gene: NA
v_gene: TRBV19
j_gene: TRBJ1-2
CDR3nt: TGTGCCAGTAGAAACCCTCATCAGGGGCGAACTAACTATGGCTACACCTTC
CDR3aa: CASRNPHQGRTNYGYTF

abundance: NA
d_gene: TRBD1
v_gene: TRBV11-2
j_gene: TRBJ1-2
CDR3nt: TGTGCCAGCAGCTTAGGGGGACAGGGAGACGGCTACACCTTC
CDR3aa: CASSLGGQGDGYTF

abundance: NA
d_gene: NA
v_gene: TRBV12-3/TRBV12-4
j_gene: TRBJ1-1
CDR3nt: TGTGCCAGCAGTCTGACAGGTGATACTGAAGCTTTCTTT
CDR3aa: CASSLTGDTEAFF

abundance: NA
d_gene: TRBD1
v_gene: TRBV11-3
j_gene: TRBJ2-3
CDR3nt: TGTGCCAGCAGCTTAGGAGTGACAGGGGAGCTAGATACGCAGTATTTT
CDR3aa: CASSLGVTGELDTQYF

abundance: NA
d_gene: TRBD2
v_gene: TRBV18
j_gene: TRBJ2-5
CDR3nt: TGTGCCAGCTCACGTCTCGGACTAGCGGGAGGCCAAGAGACCCAGTACTTC
CDR3aa: CASSRLGLAGGQETQYF

abundance: once
d_gene: NA
v_gene: TRBV2
j_gene: TRBJ1-1
CDR3nt: TGTGCCAGCAACCAAGGGGGTTTCTACAACACTGAAGCTTTCTTT
CDR3aa: CASNQGGFYNTEAFF

abundance: NA
d_gene: NA
v_gene: TRBV7-9
j_gene: TRBJ1-2
CDR3nt: TGTGCCAGCGCGCCCCCCGGCCGGGGGAACTATGGCTACACCTTC
CDR3aa: CASAPPGRGNYGYTF